This entry describes one TCR beta chain. This entry is derived from a study of blood T cell repertoires in COVID-19. The germline gives CDR1 MDHEN, CDR2 SYDVKM. This CDR3 spans 13 amino acids. V was shortened by 6 bases and J by 1 base, with 9 bases between the two germline ends. Produced via immunoSEQ multiplex PCR; TCRdb's table is partial and in-frame only. This sample has about 140,000 clones, with 75% to 80% found just once. Donors in Cohort 3 counted as recovered after two negative PCRs, clearance, or symptom resolution. Sequencing was carried out using PBMCs or T cells enriched from blood (not recorded which). The rearrangement joins TRBV28 to TRBJ2-5, with D possibly matching TRBD2 (5 bases). This receptor was obtained from a woman in her 50s who had recovered from COVID-19. The DNA of the CDR3 is TGTGCCAGCAGAGGGAGTGGCCAAGAGACCCAGTACTTC. Amino acid sequence: CASRGSGQETQYF. Full variable domain (missing parts from reference TRBV28 and TRBJ2-5): DVKVTQSSRYLVKRTGEKVFLECVQDMDHENMFWYRQDPGLGLRLIYFSYDVKMKEKGDIPEGYSVSREKKERFSLILESASTNQTSMYLCASRGSGQETQYFGPGTRLLVL.